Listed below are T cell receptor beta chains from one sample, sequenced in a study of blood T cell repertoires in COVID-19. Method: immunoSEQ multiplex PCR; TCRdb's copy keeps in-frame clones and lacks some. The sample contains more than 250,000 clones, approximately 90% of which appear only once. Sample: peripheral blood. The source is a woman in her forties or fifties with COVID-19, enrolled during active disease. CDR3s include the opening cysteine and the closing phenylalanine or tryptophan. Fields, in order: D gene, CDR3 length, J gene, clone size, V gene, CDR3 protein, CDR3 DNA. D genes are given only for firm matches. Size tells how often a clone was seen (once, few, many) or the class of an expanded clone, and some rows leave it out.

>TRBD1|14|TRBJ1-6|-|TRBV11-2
CASSAGQYNSPLHF
TGTGCCAGCAGCGCGGGACAGTATAATTCACCCCTCCACTTT
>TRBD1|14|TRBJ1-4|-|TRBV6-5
CASSYGTGYEKLFF
TGTGCCAGCAGTTACGGGACAGGGTACGAAAAACTGTTTTTT
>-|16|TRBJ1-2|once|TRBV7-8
CASSLDLRQAFYGYTF
TGTGCCAGCAGCTTAGACCTGAGACAGGCCTTCTATGGCTACACCTTC
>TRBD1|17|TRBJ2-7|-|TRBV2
CASRRTGGNIGGYEQYF
TGTGCCAGCAGACGGACAGGGGGAAATATAGGGGGATACGAGCAGTACTTC
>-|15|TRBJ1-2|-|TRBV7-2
CASSPKGGPRSGYTF
TGTGCCAGCAGCCCTAAAGGGGGACCTCGGTCTGGCTACACCTTC
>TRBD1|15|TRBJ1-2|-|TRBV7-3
CASSFGQGLTYGYTF
TGTGCCAGCAGCTTCGGACAGGGATTGACCTATGGCTACACCTTC
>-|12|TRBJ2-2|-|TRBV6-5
CAAQGYTGELFF
TGTGCCGCTCAGGGGTACACCGGGGAGCTGTTTTTT
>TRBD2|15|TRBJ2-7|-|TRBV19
CASSRLAGSRYEQYF
TGTGCCAGTAGTAGACTAGCGGGAAGTCGGTACGAGCAGTACTTC
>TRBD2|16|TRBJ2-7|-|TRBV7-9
CASSRGLAGGTYEQYF
TGTGCCAGCAGTCGTGGACTAGCGGGAGGGACCTACGAGCAGTACTTC
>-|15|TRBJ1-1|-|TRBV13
CASSLTGRGDTEAFF
TGTGCCAGCAGCTTAACAGGGCGTGGTGACACTGAAGCTTTCTTT
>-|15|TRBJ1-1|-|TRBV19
CASASGEAGNTEAFF
TGTGCCAGTGCCTCAGGGGAAGCCGGGAACACTGAAGCTTTCTTT
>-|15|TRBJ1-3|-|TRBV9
CASSPHLGPRNTIYF
TGTGCCAGCAGCCCCCATTTGGGCCCAAGAAACACCATATATTTT
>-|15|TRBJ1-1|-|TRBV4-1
CASSQETRENTEAFF
TGCGCCAGCAGCCAAGAAACCAGGGAGAACACTGAAGCTTTCTTT
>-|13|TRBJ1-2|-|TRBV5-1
CASSLSGLYGYTF
TGCGCCAGCAGCTTGTCAGGGCTCTATGGCTACACCTTC
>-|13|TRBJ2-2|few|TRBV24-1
CATRERGSGELFF
TGTGCCACCAGAGAAAGGGGTAGCGGGGAGCTGTTTTTT
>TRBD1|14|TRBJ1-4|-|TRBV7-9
CASSSHRGNEKLFF
TGTGCCAGCAGCTCACACAGGGGGAATGAAAAACTGTTTTTT
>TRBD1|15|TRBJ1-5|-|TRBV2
CASRGGTELIKPQHF
TGTGCCAGCCGAGGGGGGACAGAATTAATCAAGCCCCAGCATTTT
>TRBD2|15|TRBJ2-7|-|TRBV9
CASSGTLADGYEQYF
TGTGCCAGCAGCGGCACACTAGCGGACGGGTACGAGCAGTACTTC
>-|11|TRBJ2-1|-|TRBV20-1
CSATSTGEQFF
TGCAGTGCTACCTCGACGGGTGAGCAGTTCTTC
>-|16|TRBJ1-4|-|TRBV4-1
CASSQGTGTGNEKLFF
TGCGCCAGCAGCCAGGGAACAGGGACGGGTAATGAAAAACTGTTTTTT
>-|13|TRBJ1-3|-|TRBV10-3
CAISEIQGNTIYF
TGTGCCATCAGTGAGATTCAGGGAAACACCATATATTTT
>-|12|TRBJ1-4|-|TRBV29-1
CSAAGLGEKLFF
TGCAGCGCGGCGGGTTTGGGTGAAAAACTGTTTTTT
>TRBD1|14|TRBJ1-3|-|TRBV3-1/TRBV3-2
CASSRDRGGNTIYF
TGTGCCAGCAGCCGGGACAGGGGAGGAAACACCATATATTTT
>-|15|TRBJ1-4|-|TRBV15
CATSRAVEVNEKLFF
TGTGCCACCTCGCGGGCGGTCGAGGTGAATGAAAAACTGTTTTTT
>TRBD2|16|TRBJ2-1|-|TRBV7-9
CASSSTSGSIHNEQFF
TGTGCCAGCAGCTCCACTAGCGGGAGTATCCACAATGAGCAGTTCTTC
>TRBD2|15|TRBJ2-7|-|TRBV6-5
CASRERLAGGGEQYF
TGTGCCAGCAGGGAGAGACTAGCGGGAGGTGGTGAGCAGTACTTC
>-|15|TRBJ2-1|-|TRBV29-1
CSVELTVGSYNEQFF
TGCAGCGTTGAATTGACTGTAGGCTCCTACAATGAGCAGTTCTTC
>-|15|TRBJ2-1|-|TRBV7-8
CASSLVVQRANEQFF
TGTGCCAGCAGCTTAGTCGTCCAGCGGGCCAATGAGCAGTTCTTC